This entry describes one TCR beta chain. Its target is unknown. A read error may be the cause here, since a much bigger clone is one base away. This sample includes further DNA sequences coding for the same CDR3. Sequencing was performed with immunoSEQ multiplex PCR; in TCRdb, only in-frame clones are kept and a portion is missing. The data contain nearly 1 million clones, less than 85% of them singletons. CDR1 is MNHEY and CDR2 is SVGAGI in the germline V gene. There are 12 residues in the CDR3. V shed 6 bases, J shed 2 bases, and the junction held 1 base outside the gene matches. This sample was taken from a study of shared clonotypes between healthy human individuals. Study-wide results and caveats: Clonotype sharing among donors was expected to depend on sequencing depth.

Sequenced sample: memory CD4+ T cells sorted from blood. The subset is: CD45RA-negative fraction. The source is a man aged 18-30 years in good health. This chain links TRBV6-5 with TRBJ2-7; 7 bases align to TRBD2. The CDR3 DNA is TGTGCCAGCAGCCGGGGGGCCTACGAGCAGTACTTC. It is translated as CASSRGAYEQYF.